This TCR beta chain was captured in a study of blood T cell repertoires in COVID-19. Study details: Samples of COVID-19 (acute and convalescent) were obtained from the United States, Italy and Spain. T cells, B-cell-depleted T cells, or PBMCs provided the cDNA or gDNA that served as material.

J lost 5 bases, V lost 2 bases, and 16 bases had no gene match. From germline, CDR1 is SGHTA and CDR2 FQGNSA. The CDR3 totals 19 residues. How the authors handled the data: From reference gene primer amplification, estimates of nucleated cell counts were derived. Only in-frame clones appear in the TCRdb table, and some are missing; sequencing was by immunoSEQ multiplex PCR. The D gene and trimming were derived from the DNA, and the V and J assignments and clone size from that table. The sample comprises some 200,000 clones, roughly nine tenths of which are singletons, and about a tenth rests with the top ten. Seattle enrolled patients during active infection and tracked them longitudinally.

The TCR originated in a woman aged 60 to 75 with COVID-19, enrolled during active disease. Sequencing used peripheral blood. The gene calls are TRBV7-2 and TRBJ2-1, with 9 bases identical to TRBD2. The CDR3 DNA follows: TGTGCCAGCAGCTTATCCCCTCCAGGTGGCGGGAGGGCCAACAATGAGCAGTTCTTC. Translation gives CASSLSPPGGGRANNEQFF. The whole variable domain, filled in from reference TRBV7-2 and TRBJ2-1, reads GAGVSQSPSNKVTEKGKDVELRCDPISGHTALYWYRQSLGQGLEFLIYFQGNSAPDKSGLPSDRFSAERTGGSVSTLTIQRTQQEDSAVYLCASSLSPPGGGRANNEQFFGPGTRLTVL.